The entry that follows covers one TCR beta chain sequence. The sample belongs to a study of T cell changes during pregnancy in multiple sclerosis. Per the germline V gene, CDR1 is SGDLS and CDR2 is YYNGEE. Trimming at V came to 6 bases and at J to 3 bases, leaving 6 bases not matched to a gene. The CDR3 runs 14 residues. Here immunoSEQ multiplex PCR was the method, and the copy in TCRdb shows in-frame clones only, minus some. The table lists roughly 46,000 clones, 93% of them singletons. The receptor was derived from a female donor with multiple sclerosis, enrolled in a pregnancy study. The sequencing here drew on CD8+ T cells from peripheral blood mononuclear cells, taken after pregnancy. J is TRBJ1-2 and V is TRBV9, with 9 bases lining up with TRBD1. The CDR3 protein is CASTPGQGHYGYTF. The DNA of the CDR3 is TGTGCCAGCACCCCGGGACAGGGCCACTATGGCTACACCTTC.